These 21 T cell receptor beta chains came from one sample sequenced in a study of metastatic and nonmetastatic thyroid tumors. TCRdb recomputed clones from the PCR reads via MiXCR. The repertoire holds fewer than 35,000 clones, just under 30% seen once, with 25% to 35% in the top ten. Among the patients, none had received any treatment before thyroid surgery. Sequenced input: blood. Receptors originate from a female donor with papillary thyroid cancer or a benign thyroid nodule (not recorded which). Some clones in this sample may be carry-over from other donors' samples.

In its sample, this clone ranks as medium-sized. The chain employs TRBV11-1 and TRBJ2-1, with TRBD1 identical over 7 bases. Germline CDR1 is SGHAT and CDR2 is FQDESV (reference sequence). This CDR3 contains 15 residues. The J segment lost 5 bases and the V segment lost 5 bases, leaving 9 bases of the junction unmatched. CDR3: CASSLRQGPNNEQFF. The CDR3 region has the DNA TGTGCCAGCAGCCTCAGACAGGGACCCAACAATGAGCAGTTCTTC.

This chain uses TRBV12-3 or TRBV12-4 with TRBJ1-6, with unresolved D. V lost 6 bases and J 5 bases, leaving 14 bases between the germline ends. The CDR3 has 15 amino acids. CDR3 residues: CASSKTEPNNSPLHF. The CDR3 DNA reads as TGTGCCAGCAGCAAAACAGAACCAAATAATTCACCCCTCCACTTT.

V usage is TRBV7-8 and J usage is TRBJ1-3; tentative D call: TRBD1 (5 bases). CDR1 SGHVS and CDR2 FQNEAQ come from the germline V gene. V was clipped by 5 bases and J by 3 bases, with 11 bases between them. The CDR3 is made up of 14 amino acids. CDR3 sequence (DNA): TGTGCCAGCAGCGCGCAGGGCGGTGGAAACACCATATATTTT. Its protein product is CASSAQGGGNTIYF.

The chain carries TRBV20-1 and TRBJ2-7, with TRBD1 matching 8 bases. This CDR3 has 15 amino acids. The germline gives CDR1 DFQATT, CDR2 SNEGSKA (reference sequence). J was trimmed by 5 bases and V by 3 bases; bases with no gene match: 12. The CDR3 sequence is CSARGQGQVTHEQYF. The CDR3 bases are TGCAGTGCTAGGGGCCAGGGACAGGTCACCCACGAGCAGTACTTC.

This chain links TRBV2 with TRBJ2-5, with TRBD1 identical over 9 bases. Germline CDR1 is SNHLY and CDR2 is FYNNEI. The CDR3 length is 16 residues. Trimming took 6 bases from V and 5 from J; bases not matched to a gene: 13. CDR3 coding DNA: TGTGCCAGCAGCGAGCCACGAACAGGGGGCGCGGAGACCCAGTACTTC. Translation: CASSEPRTGGAETQYF.

The chain carries TRBV10-3 and TRBJ1-1, with no clear D. Germline CDR1 and CDR2: ENHRY and SYGVKD. This CDR3 contains 18 residues. Deletions cut 0 bases from V and 0 bases from J, with 17 bases between. As DNA, the CDR3 is TGTGCCATCAGTGAGTCTGGATCGGGCTGGTGGGTGAACACTGAAGCTTTCTTT. Its translation is CAISESGSGWWVNTEAFF.

This clone has ten or more counts. The chain is built from TRBV30 and TRBJ2-7; D is unresolved. Germline V CDR1 and CDR2: GTSNPN, SVGIG (reference sequence). The CDR3 consists of 11 residues. V gave up 0 bases and J gave up 6 bases, with 6 bases separating them. The DNA for the CDR3 is TGTGCCTGGAGTGTAGCGCGCGAGCAGTACTTC. Translating gives CAWSVAREQYF.

Only a few counts were recorded for this clone. Possible read error: a much larger clone is one base away. This chain connects TRBV19 to TRBJ2-5; possibly TRBD1 or TRBD2 for D (5 bases each). The length of the CDR3 is 13 residues. V was clipped by 2 bases and J by 5 bases, with 9 bases between them. Germline CDR1 and CDR2: LNHDA and SQIVND (reference sequence). The CDR3: CASSIWDGETQYF. CDR3 bases: TGTGCCAGTAGTATATGGGACGGGGAGACCCAGTACTTC.

Concerning this clone: Since a much larger clone is just one base distant, this may be a read error. The chain combines TRBV5-6 with TRBJ2-1; no reliable D call. Germline loops: CDR1 SGHDT, CDR2 YYEEEE. This CDR3 has 15 residues. The CDR3, as DNA: TGTGCCGGCAGCCCAGGTGGACGAATTAACAATGAGCAGTTCTTC. As protein: CAGSPGGRINNEQFF. Together with reference TRBV5-6 and TRBJ2-1, the CDR3 gives the full variable domain: DAGVTQSPTHLIKTRGQQVTLRCSPKSGHDTVSWYQQALGQGPQFIFQYYEEEERQRGNFPDRFSGHQFPNYSSELNVNALLLGDSALYLCAGSPGGRINNEQFFGPGTRLTVL.

This clone has a count of ten or more. A read error may account for a junction end that differs from germline. The chain recombines TRBV11-1 with TRBJ2-1; TRBD2 matches at 11 bases. CDR1 and CDR2 from the germline V gene are SGHAT and FQDESV (reference sequence). The CDR3 contains 17 residues. CDR3 region: CAGSYRGGLAGGREQFF. CDR3 sequence (DNA): TGTGCCGGCAGCTACAGAGGCGGGCTAGCGGGAGGTCGTGAGCAGTTCTTC.

This clone was counted at least ten times. Other nucleotide sequences from this sample produce the same CDR3. V usage is TRBV12-3 or TRBV12-4 and J usage is TRBJ2-1; no definite D call. CDR3 length equals 13 residues. V was clipped by 1 base and J by 4 bases, with 5 bases between them. The CDR3 region has the DNA TGTGCCAGCAGTTTAGTCAGTTACAATGAGCAGTTCTTC. This gives the protein CASSLVSYNEQFF.

V is TRBV30 and J is TRBJ1-5; 9 nucleotides line up with TRBD1. CDR3 length: 13 residues. CDR1 is GTSNPN, CDR2 SVGIG, per germline (reference sequence). The trim removed 4 bases at V and 6 bases at J, leaving 4 bases unmatched. The chain's CDR3 is CAWKGQGLQPQHF. CDR3 DNA sequence: TGTGCCTGGAAGGGACAGGGTCTTCAGCCCCAGCATTTT.

This clone was observed many times. This sequence joins TRBV7-9 and TRBJ1-1; D gene ambiguous. CDR1 and CDR2 from the germline V gene are SEHNR and FQNEAQ (reference sequence). This CDR3 has 15 residues. V lost 5 bases and J lost 3, with 16 bases in between. The CDR3 sequence is CASSPAGSSDTEAFF. The CDR3 nucleotides read TGTGCCAGCAGCCCGGCCGGTTCGTCGGACACTGAAGCTTTCTTT.

This chain uses TRBV10-3 with TRBJ2-1; TRBD2 aligns across 9 bases. Germline V CDR1 and CDR2: ENHRY, SYGVKD. With V trimmed by 7 bases and J by 6 bases, 10 bases remained unmatched. The CDR3 length is 15 residues. CDR3 DNA: TGTGCCATCACTCAAGCGGGAGGAACCTCCAATGAGCAGTTCTTC. This translates into CAITQAGGTSNEQFF.

This clone was seen many times. The CDR3 bases are TGCAGTGCCACCAGGGAACTTAACACTGAAGCTTTCTTT. This gives the protein CSATRELNTEAFF. The J gene is TRBJ1-1, the V gene TRBV20-1; a weak D match, TRBD1 (5 bases). From germline, CDR1 is DFQATT and CDR2 SNEGSKA (reference sequence). This CDR3 has 13 residues. V gave up 6 bases and J gave up 2 bases, with 13 bases separating them.

This chain links TRBV4-2 with TRBJ2-3; D might be TRBD1 (7 bases). This CDR3 is built from 16 residues. Trimming removed 0 bases at V and 3 bases at J, with 13 bases between. CDR1 and CDR2 (germline): LGHNA, YNFKEQ. The CDR3 nucleotides are TGTGCCAGCAGCCAAGATCAGGCAGGGGGGACAGATACGCAGTATTTT. The encoded protein is CASSQDQAGGTDTQYF.

This clone showed up many times. The chain is built from TRBV20-1 and TRBJ2-5, with 7 positions matching TRBD1. The ends lost 5 bases at V and 2 bases at J; junction bases unmatched: 5. Per the germline V gene, CDR1 is DFQATT and CDR2 is SNEGSKA (reference sequence). The CDR3 consists of 13 residues. The CDR3, as DNA: TGCAGTGCTTTCACAGGGGATCAAGAGACCCAGTACTTC. This translates into CSAFTGDQETQYF.

This clone appeared many times. J is TRBJ2-7 and V is TRBV5-1; D is ambiguous. The CDR3 runs 14 residues. Trimming left V 1 base short and J 2 bases short, with 10 bases between. Germline CDR1 is SGHRS and CDR2 is YFSETQ. The CDR3 loop is CASSLSVAAYEQYF. In DNA form, the CDR3 reads TGCGCCAGCAGCTTGTCCGTGGCGGCCTACGAGCAGTACTTC.

This clone was seen more than once but under ten times. V is TRBV15 and J is TRBJ2-7; the D gene is possibly TRBD2 (5 bases). CDR1 and CDR2 (germline): LNHNV, YYDKDF (reference sequence). V lost 1 base to trimming and J lost 1 base, with 11 bases between them. CDR3 size: 15 residues. The CDR3 is CATSRVVEVSYEQYF. CDR3 bases: TGTGCCACCAGCAGAGTCGTGGAGGTATCCTACGAGCAGTACTTC.

The chain combines TRBV5-1 with TRBJ1-6, with D unclear. Trimming took 0 bases from V and 7 from J, leaving 11 bases between them. In germline, CDR1 is SGHRS, CDR2 YFSETQ. The CDR3 spans 15 residues. The CDR3 here is CASSLEPATNSPLHF. The CDR3 DNA reads TGCGCCAGCAGCTTGGAGCCAGCTACGAATTCACCCCTCCACTTT.

In the case of this clone: Relative to the germline gene, one junction end is altered; a read error may explain this. V is TRBV5-1 and J is TRBJ2-6, with D possibly called TRBD1 or TRBD2 (6 bases each). The CDR3 runs to 14 residues. Germline CDR1 and CDR2: SGHRS and YFSETQ. In DNA form, the CDR3 reads TGCGCCAGCAGCTCGGGGGCTGGGTCCAACGTCCTGACTTTC. The encoded protein is CASSSGAGSNVLTF.